This TCR beta chain was sequenced for a study of blood T cell repertoires in COVID-19. For the study at large: The United States, Italy and Spain provided the acute and convalescent COVID-19 samples. PBMCs, B-cell-depleted T cells, or T cells were the source of the cDNA or gDNA that made up the material.

This CDR3 spans 15 amino acids. Trimming left V 2 bases short and J 6 bases short, with 14 bases between. Germline assignment: CDR1 MNHNS and CDR2 SASEGT. Methods used by the authors: Cell counts per sample came from amplifying reference gene primers. Method: immunoSEQ multiplex PCR; TCRdb's copy keeps in-frame clones and lacks some. For V, J and clone size, that table is used; D and trimming come from the DNA. The sample holds about 260,000 clones, 84% seen once. This clonotype was obtained from a woman aged 40 to 55 who had recovered from COVID-19. The sequenced sample consisted of peripheral blood. The chain combines TRBV6-1 with TRBJ1-3; D is unresolved. This CDR3 is CASSEWEGRANTIYF. The CDR3 nucleotides are TGTGCCAGCAGTGAATGGGAGGGCCGTGCAAACACCATATATTTT.